The 25 T cell receptor beta chains given below trace back to one sample, sequenced in a study of Graves' ophthalmopathy and Graves' hyperthyroidism. RNA transcripts were the template, and TCR beta CDR3 regions were amplified from them. HTBI-primed RT-PCR formed the first round, and a multiplex PCR formed the second. TCRdb ran MiXCR on the multiplex PCR reads and lists one entry per CDR3 protein. The sample shows a few hundred thousand distinct CDR3 sequences, about 17% of them seen only once. Sequenced input: peripheral blood. The receptors here all came from an adult woman with stable Graves' hyperthyroidism.

This clonotype came up many times. The chain is built from TRBV19 and TRBJ2-5; D is ambiguous. Germline CDR1 and CDR2: LNHDA and SQIVND (reference sequence). V lost 6 bases, J lost 5 bases, and 7 bases lay in between. The CDR3 spans 11 residues. The CDR3 DNA is TGTGCCAGTAGGATTGGGGAGACCCAGTACTTC. This codes for CASRIGETQYF.

This clonotype appeared once. The chain uses TRBV12-3 or TRBV12-4 and TRBJ2-2; D unresolved. CDR3 length: 13 amino acids. With 5 bases removed from V and 5 bases from J, the gap between germline ends came to 9 bases. In nucleotides, the CDR3 is TGTGCCAGCAGTCCACCGAGGACCGGGGAGCTGTTTTTT. It translates to CASSPPRTGELFF.

This clonotype came up many times. The chain couples TRBV11-2 to TRBJ2-4, with TRBD1 as a possible D gene (6 bases). The CDR3 length is 15 residues. With 5 bases removed from V and 6 bases from J, the gap between germline ends came to 17 bases. CDR1 is SGHAT, CDR2 FQNNGV, per germline. For the CDR3, the DNA is TGTGCCAGCAGCGCAATACAGGGTTTCGGAAACATTCAGTACTTC. Encoded protein: CASSAIQGFGNIQYF.

This clonotype was detected ten times or more. The chain joins TRBV12-5 to TRBJ2-7; TRBD2 aligns across 7 bases. The CDR3 loop spans 17 amino acids. The trim removed 0 bases at V and 1 base at J, leaving 9 bases unmatched. Germline V lookup: CDR1 LGHNT, CDR2 FRNRAP. CDR3 region: CASGLVAAGTLSYEQYF. The CDR3 DNA sequence: TGTGCTAGTGGTTTGGTAGCAGCGGGAACCCTATCCTACGAGCAGTACTTC.

The CDR3 nucleotides read TGTGCCAGCTCACGAAACATTGATAATCAGCCCCAGCATTTT. This sequence encodes CASSRNIDNQPQHF. This sequence joins TRBV18 and TRBJ1-5; D gene uncertain. Germline V CDR1 and CDR2: KGHSH, LQKENI. Trimming took off 4 bases at V and 4 bases at J, with 11 bases between the two ends. CDR3 size: 14 residues.

This clonotype was counted many times. V usage is TRBV28 and J usage is TRBJ2-7; 7 nucleotides line up with TRBD2. Germline-derived CDR1 and CDR2 are MDHEN and SYDVKM. The CDR3 contains 15 residues. Trimming removed 5 bases from V and 6 bases from J; junction bases left unmatched: 13. CDR3: CASSHPRREWSEQYF. The CDR3 DNA is TGTGCCAGCAGTCACCCTAGGCGGGAGTGGAGCGAGCAGTACTTC. Supplemented by reference TRBV28 and TRBJ2-7, the full variable domain reads DVKVTQSSRYLVKRTGEKVFLECVQDMDHENMFWYRQDPGLGLRLIYFSYDVKMKEKGDIPEGYSVSREKKERFSLILESASTNQTSMYLCASSHPRREWSEQYFGPGTRLTVT.

This clonotype was counted many times. This chain connects TRBV5-1 to TRBJ1-1; no clear D. The length of the CDR3 is 14 residues. The germline V gene has CDR1 SGHRS and CDR2 YFSETQ. Trimming left V 2 bases short and J 1 base short, with 9 bases between. The CDR3 coding sequence is TGCGCCAGCAGCTTCGGGGTCCCGAACACTGAAGCTTTCTTT. This gives the protein CASSFGVPNTEAFF.

This clonotype was detected ten times or more. This chain uses TRBV4-1 with TRBJ1-5; D possibly corresponds to TRBD1 (5 bases). This CDR3 is built from 14 residues. V was clipped by 0 bases and J by 9 bases, with 12 bases between them. CDR1 and CDR2 (germline): MGHRA, YSYEKL. CDR3: CASSQDRDGWPQHF. The CDR3 DNA reads TGCGCCAGCAGCCAAGACAGGGATGGTTGGCCCCAGCATTTT.

In its sample, this clonotype was seen many times. V gene TRBV5-1 combines with J gene TRBJ2-7, with 11 nucleotides matching TRBD2. With 3 bases clipped from V and 0 bases from J, the junction kept 20 bases outside the gene matches. Germline V gene lookup returns CDR1 SGHRS and CDR2 YFSETQ. This CDR3 spans 21 amino acids. This CDR3 is CASSSSLYPGLAVRSSYEQYF. The CDR3 DNA sequence: TGCGCCAGCAGCTCCTCTCTTTACCCGGGACTAGCGGTGAGGAGCTCCTACGAGCAGTACTTC. Drawing the rest from reference TRBV5-1 and TRBJ2-7, the complete variable domain is KAGVTQTPRYLIKTRGQQVTLSCSPISGHRSVSWYQQTPGQGLQFLFEYFSETQRNKGNFPGRFSGRQFSNSRSEMNVSTLELGDSALYLCASSSSLYPGLAVRSSYEQYFGPGTRLTVT.

This clonotype was seen ten or more times. The chain has TRBV6-1 and TRBJ1-2, with a weak D call TRBD1 (6 bases). Trimming shortened V by 7 bases and J by 5 bases, and 20 bases separated the two germline ends. The CDR3 is made up of 15 amino acids. Looked up from germline, CDR1 is MNHNS and CDR2 is SASEGT. For the CDR3, the DNA is TGTGCCAGCAACCCCACTGGTCGGGGGCAATATGGCTACACCTTC. Protein product: CASNPTGRGQYGYTF.

The rearrangement joins TRBV9 to TRBJ2-7, with 10 bases identical to TRBD2. This CDR3 has 15 residues. Germline lookup yields CDR1 SGDLS and CDR2 YYNGEE. V dropped 3 bases and J dropped 2; count of bases not matched to a gene: 5. The CDR3 nucleotides are TGTGCCAGCAGCGAGGGGGGGACTAGCGCCTACGAGCAGTACTTC. Protein: CASSEGGTSAYEQYF.

This clonotype was seen repeatedly, ten times or more. The chain has TRBV20-1 and TRBJ2-7, with 7 bases aligning to TRBD1. The CDR3 is 14 residues long. Trimming removed 2 bases from V and 2 bases from J; junction bases left unmatched: 6. From germline, CDR1 is DFQATT and CDR2 SNEGSKA (reference sequence). The CDR3 here is CSARPPGQTYEQYF. The CDR3 nucleotides are TGCAGTGCTAGACCCCCGGGACAGACCTACGAGCAGTACTTC.

This clonotype was counted at least ten times. The chain links TRBV20-1 to TRBJ2-5; tentatively, D is TRBD2 (7 bases). CDR1 is DFQATT and CDR2 is SNEGSKA in the germline V gene (reference sequence). Trimming shortened V by 6 bases and J by 1 base, and 18 bases separated the two germline ends. This CDR3 spans 15 amino acids. CDR3 coding DNA: TGCAGTGCCCTAGGGCGGGGGCGTATCCAAGAGACCCAGTACTTC. Translation gives CSALGRGRIQETQYF.

The rearrangement links TRBV12-3 or TRBV12-4 to TRBJ2-1; TRBD1 aligns across 10 bases. This CDR3 is built from 15 residues. The junction had 5 bases not matched to a gene; V was cut back by 6 bases and J by 3 bases. The DNA of the CDR3 is TGTGCCAGCAGCCGACGGGACAGGGGCTACAATGAGCAGTTCTTC. Amino acid sequence: CASSRRDRGYNEQFF.

The rearrangement uses TRBV7-2 and TRBJ2-3; D may be TRBD1 (5 bases). The CDR3 is made up of 12 amino acids. V was shortened by 5 bases and J by 7 bases, with 10 bases between the two germline ends. Germline CDR1 is SGHTA and CDR2 is FQGNSA. The CDR3 DNA is TGTGCCAGCAGCGATGGGGCGAATACGCAGTATTTT. Encoded protein: CASSDGANTQYF.

This clonotype appeared many times. The rearrangement uses TRBV29-1 and TRBJ2-7; perhaps TRBD2 as D (5 bases). Germline CDR1 SQVTM, CDR2 ANQGSEA. Trimming pared 4 bases from V and 3 bases from J, leaving 10 bases between. This CDR3 spans 12 amino acids. CDR3 bases: TGCAGCGTTGTATCGGGGTTCTACGAGCAGTACTTC. Amino acid sequence: CSVVSGFYEQYF.

There are many counts of this clonotype. CDR3 nucleotide sequence: TGTGCCACCAGTGATACTACTAGCGGCTCCTACGAGCAGTACTTC. Its translation is CATSDTTSGSYEQYF. This chain connects TRBV24-1 to TRBJ2-7; TRBD2 matches at 8 bases. From germline, CDR1 is KGHDR and CDR2 SFDVKD. Trimming at V came to 3 bases and at J to 0 bases, leaving 3 bases not matched to a gene. The length of the CDR3 is 15 residues.

This clonotype came up many times. V and J are TRBV10-2 and TRBJ2-7; 9 nucleotides agree with TRBD2. From germline, CDR1 is WSHSY and CDR2 SAAADI. With 0 bases clipped from V and 6 bases from J, the junction kept 6 bases outside the gene matches. The CDR3 loop spans 15 amino acids. CDR3 region: CASSESELAGREQYF. In nucleotides, the CDR3 is TGCGCCAGCAGTGAGTCGGAACTAGCGGGTCGCGAGCAGTACTTC.

For this clonotype: With a much larger clone just one base away, this may be a read error. This sequence joins TRBV20-1 and TRBJ2-5, with 14 bases aligning to TRBD2. CDR1 is DFQATT and CDR2 is SNEGSKA in the germline V gene (reference sequence). This CDR3 is 17 amino acids long. V lost 4 bases to trimming and J lost 7 bases; unmatched junction nucleotides: 14. The CDR3 DNA is TGCAGTGCTATCGGTCCCGGGACTAGCGGGAGCCCCAGGACCCAGTACTTC. Protein sequence: CSAIGPGTSGSPRTQYF.

This sequence joins TRBV4-1 and TRBJ2-7; D is perhaps TRBD2 (6 bases). V was shortened by 1 base and J by 3 bases, with 10 bases between the two germline ends. The CDR3 length is 14 residues. Germline values: CDR1 MGHRA, CDR2 YSYEKL. The CDR3 DNA follows: TGCGCCAGCAGCCAAGTCACTAGCTTCTACGAGCAGTACTTC. This encodes CASSQVTSFYEQYF.

At least ten counts were recorded for this clonotype. This sequence joins TRBV6-2 or TRBV6-3 and TRBJ1-2, with TRBD1 matching 9 bases. The CDR3 spans 15 residues. CDR1 is MNHEY and CDR2 is SVGEGT in the germline V gene. The V and J ends lost 2 bases and 7 bases, in that order; junction bases with no gene match: 8. The CDR3 sequence: CASSYGYRGQLGYTF. The DNA for the CDR3 is TGTGCCAGCAGTTACGGATACAGGGGGCAGCTTGGCTACACCTTC.

This clonotype was found many times. The chain recombines TRBV5-6 with TRBJ2-5; no clear D gene. Per germline, CDR1 SGHDT and CDR2 YYEEEE. Trimming shortened V by 4 bases and J by 1 base, and 11 bases separated the two germline ends. The CDR3 runs to 14 residues. CDR3: CASSPVSGQETQYF. Here the CDR3 DNA reads TGTGCCAGCAGCCCCGTCTCGGGCCAAGAGACCCAGTACTTC.

Notes on this clonotype: It may be a read error: a sequence one base away is much more abundant. Given the absence of the conserved phenylalanine or tryptophan at the CDR3 end, a read error is likely. V and J are TRBV27 and TRBJ1-5; 11 nucleotides match TRBD1. Germline V gene sequence: CDR1 MNHEY, CDR2 SMNVEV (reference sequence). CDR3 size: 16 residues. The ends lost 5 bases at V and 0 bases at J; junction bases unmatched: 3. This CDR3 is CASSRGQGASNQPQHL. The CDR3 DNA follows: TGTGCCAGCAGTCGCGGACAGGGGGCTAGCAATCAGCCCCAGCATTTG.

This clonotype was counted only a few times. This rearrangement joins TRBV5-5 to TRBJ1-1, with D possibly TRBD1 on 6 matching bases. CDR3 size: 14 residues. V was pared by 2 bases and J by 5 bases, with 13 bases between. In germline, CDR1 is SGHKS, CDR2 YYEKEE (reference sequence). Here the CDR3 DNA reads TGTGCCAGCAGCTTATGGGGGCGCAAAACTGAAGCTTTCTTT. Encoded protein: CASSLWGRKTEAFF.

There are many counts of this clonotype. The J gene is TRBJ1-1, the V gene TRBV10-3, with TRBD1 matching 10 bases. The germline gives CDR1 ENHRY, CDR2 SYGVKD. The junction had 5 bases not matched to a gene; V was cut back by 4 bases and J by 12 bases. The length of the CDR3 is 12 residues. CDR3 sequence reads: CAISVGQGGTFF. CDR3 nucleotides: TGTGCCATCAGTGTAGGACAGGGGGGAACTTTCTTT.